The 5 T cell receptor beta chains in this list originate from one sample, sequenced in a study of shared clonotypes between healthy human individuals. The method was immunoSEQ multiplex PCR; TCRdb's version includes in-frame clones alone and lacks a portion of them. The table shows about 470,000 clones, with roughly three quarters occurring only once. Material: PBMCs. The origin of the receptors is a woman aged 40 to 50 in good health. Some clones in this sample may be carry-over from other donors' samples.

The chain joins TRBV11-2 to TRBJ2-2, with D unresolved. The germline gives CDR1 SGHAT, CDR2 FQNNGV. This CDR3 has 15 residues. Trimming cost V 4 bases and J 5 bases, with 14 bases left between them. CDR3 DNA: TGTGCCAGCAGCTCCTTTCAAACTGTGACCGGGGAGCTGTTTTTT. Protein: CASSSFQTVTGELFF. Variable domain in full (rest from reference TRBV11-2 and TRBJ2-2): EAGVAQSPRYKIIEKRQSVAFWCNPISGHATLYWYQQILGQGPKLLIQFQNNGVVDDSQLPKDRFSAERLKGVDSTLKIQPAKLEDSAVYLCASSSFQTVTGELFFGEGSRLTVL.

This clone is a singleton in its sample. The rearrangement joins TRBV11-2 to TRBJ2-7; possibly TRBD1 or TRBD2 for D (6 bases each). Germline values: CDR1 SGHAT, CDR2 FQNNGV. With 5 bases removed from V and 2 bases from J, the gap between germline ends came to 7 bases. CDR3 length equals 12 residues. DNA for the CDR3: TGTGCCAGCAGCCGGGGGCCCTACGAGCAGTACTTC. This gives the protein CASSRGPYEQYF.

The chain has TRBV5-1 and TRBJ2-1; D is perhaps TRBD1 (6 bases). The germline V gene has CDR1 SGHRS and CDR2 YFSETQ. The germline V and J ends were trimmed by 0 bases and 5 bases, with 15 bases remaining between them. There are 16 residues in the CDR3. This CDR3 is CASSLDPQGADNEQFF. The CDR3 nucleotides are TGCGCCAGCAGCTTGGACCCACAGGGTGCCGACAATGAGCAGTTCTTC.

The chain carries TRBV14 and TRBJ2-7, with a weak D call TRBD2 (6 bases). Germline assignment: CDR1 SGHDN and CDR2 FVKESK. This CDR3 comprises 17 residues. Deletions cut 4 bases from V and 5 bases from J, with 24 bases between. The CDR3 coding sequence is TGTGCCAGCAGCCGATCGGGGTTGGAGGGACCCCTCAACGAGCAGTACTTC. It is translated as CASSRSGLEGPLNEQYF.

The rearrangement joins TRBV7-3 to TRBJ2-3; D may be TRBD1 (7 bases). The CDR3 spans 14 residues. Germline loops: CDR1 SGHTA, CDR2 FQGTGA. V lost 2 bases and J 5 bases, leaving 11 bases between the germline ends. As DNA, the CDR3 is TGTGCCAGCAGCTTAGGGCAGGGGGGAGATACGCAGTATTTT. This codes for CASSLGQGGDTQYF.